These 8 T cell receptor beta chains share one sample of origin, sequenced in a study of blood T cell repertoires in COVID-19. Profiled with immunoSEQ multiplex PCR; TCRdb holds only in-frame clones, not every one. The profile shows more than 150,000 clones, around 81% of them singletons. Material: peripheral blood. The receptor set was obtained from a woman older than 75 with COVID-19, enrolled during active disease.

The gene calls are TRBV4-3 and TRBJ1-1; D is possibly TRBD1 (6 bases). This CDR3 comprises 13 residues. The V gene lost 4 bases and the J gene lost 12 bases, with 18 bases spanning the gap. Germline values: CDR1 LGHNA, CDR2 YSLEER. CDR3 sequence: CASSPRPDRMSFF. In nucleotides, the CDR3 is TGCGCCAGCAGCCCCCGTCCTGACAGGATGTCTTTCTTT.

V is TRBV9 and J is TRBJ2-1; D may be TRBD2 (6 bases). This CDR3 comprises 16 residues. Trimming stripped 4 bases from V and 5 bases from J, with 19 bases between. Germline assignment: CDR1 SGDLS and CDR2 YYNGEE. The CDR3 DNA reads TGTGCCAGCAGCAGAAGCGGGCCCCAGGTGGACAATGAGCAGTTCTTC. Translated, it gives CASSRSGPQVDNEQFF.

The chain combines TRBV6-2 or TRBV6-3 with TRBJ1-5; 7 nucleotides align to TRBD1. In germline, CDR1 is MNHEY, CDR2 SVGEGT. This CDR3 comprises 15 residues. V trimming: 4 bases; J trimming: 6 bases; junction bases outside the gene matches: 9. The CDR3 loop is CASSSGTAVRQPQHF. For the CDR3, the DNA is TGTGCCAGCAGTTCCGGGACAGCCGTTCGTCAGCCCCAGCATTTT.

This chain joins TRBV12-3 or TRBV12-4 and TRBJ1-2; possibly TRBD1 for D (6 bases). Deletions cut 5 bases from V and 2 bases from J, with 9 bases between. The CDR3 extends over 13 amino acids. Here the CDR3 reads CASSADSNYGYTF. CDR3 sequence (DNA): TGTGCCAGCAGTGCGGACAGCAACTATGGCTACACCTTC.

The rearrangement links TRBV6-2 or TRBV6-3 to TRBJ2-1; the match to TRBD2 covers 13 bases. CDR3 length equals 21 residues. From germline, CDR1 is MNHEY and CDR2 SVGEGT. Trimming cost V 2 bases and J 3 bases; bases outside gene matches: 16. As DNA, the CDR3 is TGTGCCAGCAGTTACCGACGGACCACTAGCGGGGGGGCCCAGGACTACAATGAGCAGTTCTTC. Its translation: CASSYRRTTSGGAQDYNEQFF.

The rearrangement links TRBV7-2 to TRBJ1-5; D call uncertain. V gave up 0 bases and J gave up 7 bases, with 13 bases separating them. CDR1 is SGHTA, CDR2 FQGNSA, per germline. CDR3 size: 15 residues. CDR3 in amino acids: CASSLAPPVGQPQHF. Written as DNA, the CDR3 is TGTGCCAGCAGCTTAGCCCCCCCAGTCGGGCAGCCCCAGCATTTT.

This clone was counted between two and nine times. The chain couples TRBV10-1 to TRBJ2-1; 11 bases fit TRBD2. J gave up 9 bases and V 4 bases, and 5 bases lay outside the gene matches. This CDR3 has 14 residues. Germline V lookup: CDR1 WNHNN, CDR2 SYGVQD (reference sequence). CDR3 sequence reads: CASSVRLAGGEQFF. The DNA for the CDR3 is TGCGCCAGCAGTGTTCGGCTAGCGGGAGGTGAGCAGTTCTTC.

Here the CDR3 reads CASSFGQGLGTGELFF. The CDR3 DNA reads TGCGCCAGCAGCTTCGGCCAGGGGCTCGGCACCGGGGAGCTGTTTTTT. The chain carries TRBV5-1 and TRBJ2-2; the D gene is possibly TRBD1 (6 bases). Trimming pared 2 bases from V and 4 bases from J, leaving 15 bases between. CDR1 is SGHRS, CDR2 YFSETQ, per germline. The CDR3 loop spans 16 amino acids.